Listed here is a single T cell receptor (beta chain). This sample stems from a study of blood T cell repertoires in COVID-19. As for the study in general: COVID-19 samples, acute and convalescent, were from the United States, Italy and Spain. The cDNA or gDNA used as material had been derived from T cells, B-cell-depleted T cells, or PBMCs.

The germline CDR1 and CDR2 sequences are MNHEY and SMNVEV (reference sequence). This CDR3 has 14 amino acids. V dropped 3 bases and J dropped 0 bases, with 6 bases sitting between them. In the original processing: Amplification of reference gene primers was used by the study to estimate nucleated cell counts. Clones were read by immunoSEQ multiplex PCR, and TCRdb kept only the in-frame ones, dropping some. The V and J calls and clone size are taken from that table; D and trimming were inferred from the DNA. Of 300,000 to 350,000 clones in the sample, about 90% were seen once. The rearrangement joins TRBV27 to TRBJ2-1; D ambiguous. Material: peripheral blood. The source is a woman under 40 with COVID-19, enrolled during active disease. The chain's CDR3 is CASSFIFSYNEQFF. DNA of the CDR3: TGTGCCAGCAGTTTTATATTCTCCTACAATGAGCAGTTCTTC.